The next 6 T cell receptor beta chains were all read from a single sample in a study of blood T cell repertoires in COVID-19 (dated by TCRdb to 2018 to 2020). Receptors were amplified or captured by the immunoSEQ multiplex PCR assay. Imported from immuneACCESS, the table was reduced by TCRdb to in-frame sequences with V and J called. These copies leave out some clones; in studies compared against another copy, an unresolved V gene accounts for under half, and the cause of the remainder is not known. The sample table shows 200,000 to 300,000 clones, and roughly nine tenths are seen once. The top ten hold about 4.1% of the sample. Sequencing was done on a sample of peripheral blood. The receptors come from a man aged 60 to 69 who had recovered from COVID-19.

The chain carries TRBV14 and TRBJ1-1; a possible D gene is TRBD1 (5 bases). V was cut by 0 bases and J by 5 bases, with 10 bases left in between. Per the germline V gene, CDR1 is SGHDN and CDR2 is FVKESK. The CDR3 length is 14 residues. The CDR3 sequence is CASSQDAGRTEAFF. In DNA form, the CDR3 reads TGTGCCAGCAGCCAAGATGCAGGGCGGACTGAAGCTTTCTTT.

The J gene is TRBJ2-2, the V gene TRBV6-5; 12 bases line up with TRBD2. The CDR3 length is 15 residues. The germline V gene has CDR1 MNHEY and CDR2 SVGAGI. V was clipped by 7 bases and J by 4 bases; unmatched bases: 4. CDR3 nucleotides: TGTGCCAGCACCATACTAGCGGGGGGCACCGGGGAGCTGTTTTTT. Its translation: CASTILAGGTGELFF.

The chain couples TRBV5-1 to TRBJ1-3; TRBD1 aligns across 9 bases. Germline CDR1 and CDR2: SGHRS and YFSETQ. The ends lost 4 bases at V and 7 bases at J; junction bases unmatched: 9. The CDR3 extends over 15 amino acids. This CDR3 reads CASSTGTGKGNTIYF. CDR3 sequence (DNA): TGCGCCAGCAGCACCGGGACAGGGAAAGGGAACACCATATATTTT.

The J gene is TRBJ2-7, the V gene TRBV7-9; D gene unclear. V was pared by 7 bases and J by 5 bases, with 18 bases between. The CDR3 is made up of 14 amino acids. CDR1 and CDR2 from the germline V gene are SEHNR and FQNEAQ (reference sequence). CDR3 DNA: TGTGCCAGCACGTTCATACAGCCTACTCACGAGCAGTACTTC. Its protein product is CASTFIQPTHEQYF. Full variable domain (outside the CDR3, taken from reference TRBV7-9 and TRBJ2-7): DTGVSQNPRHKITKRGQNVTFRCDPISEHNRLYWYRQTLGQGPEFLTYFQNEAQLEKSRLLSDRFSAERPKGSFSTLEIQRTEQGDSAMYLCASTFIQPTHEQYFGPGTRLTVT.

V usage is TRBV6-6 and J usage is TRBJ1-6; unclear D gene. V was pared by 6 bases and J by 7 bases, with 16 bases between. The CDR3 runs to 15 residues. Germline V lookup: CDR1 MNHNY, CDR2 SVGAGI (reference sequence). The CDR3 is CASSPTDSRNSPLHF. The CDR3 DNA reads as TGTGCCAGCAGCCCTACTGATTCCCGGAATTCACCCCTCCACTTT.

This rearrangement joins TRBV3-1 (or the pseudogene TRBV3-2) to TRBJ1-2, with D hard to call. Germline loops: CDR1 LGHDT, CDR2 YNNKEL (reference sequence). The length of the CDR3 is 16 residues. Trimming shortened V by 4 bases and J by 6 bases, and 21 bases separated the two germline ends. As DNA, the CDR3 is TGTGCCAGCAGCCCCTTAGGAGCCACAATTGATAATGGCTACACCTTC. The encoded protein is CASSPLGATIDNGYTF.